This TCR beta chain stems from a study of OX40 agonist ivuxolimab in advanced cancers. General study points: Among T cells, CD8+ cells averaged more expanded clones than CD4+ cells. The study observed clonal expansion of CD4+ and CD8+ blood T cells by week 6 at 0.1 to 3.0 mg/kg.

Sequencing used immunoSEQ multiplex PCR; TCRdb keeps in-frame clones, though not all of them. This sample yields 30,000 to 40,000 clones, of which about 82% are seen a single time; under 25% belongs to the top ten. Trimming stripped 1 base from V and 9 bases from J, with 10 bases between. In germline, CDR1 is SGHTA, CDR2 FQGNSA. There are 13 residues in the CDR3. As to this clone: Its specificity is unknown.

Sequencing used CD4+ or CD8+ T cells sorted from blood, obtained in a trial of the OX40 agonist ivuxolimab. This rearrangement joins TRBV7-2 to TRBJ1-5; D gene ambiguous. The receptor comes from an adult with an advanced solid tumor such as melanoma, head and neck, liver or kidney cancer. The CDR3 bases are TGTGCCAGCAGCTTAGTCCGTGTCCGGCCCCAGCATTTT. Translated: CASSLVRVRPQHF.